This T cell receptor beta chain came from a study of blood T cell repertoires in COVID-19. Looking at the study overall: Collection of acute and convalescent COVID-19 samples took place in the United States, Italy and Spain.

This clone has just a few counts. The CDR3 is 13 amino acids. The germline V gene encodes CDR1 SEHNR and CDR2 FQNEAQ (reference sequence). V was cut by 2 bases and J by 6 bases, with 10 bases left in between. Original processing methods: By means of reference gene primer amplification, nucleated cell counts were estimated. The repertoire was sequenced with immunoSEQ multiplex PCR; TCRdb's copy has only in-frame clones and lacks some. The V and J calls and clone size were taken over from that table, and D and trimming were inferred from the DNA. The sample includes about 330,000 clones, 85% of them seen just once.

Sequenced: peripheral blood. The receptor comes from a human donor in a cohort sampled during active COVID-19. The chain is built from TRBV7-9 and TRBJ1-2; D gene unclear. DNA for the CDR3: TGTGCCAGCAGCTTATACGAGCGGGATGGCTACACCTTC. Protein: CASSLYERDGYTF. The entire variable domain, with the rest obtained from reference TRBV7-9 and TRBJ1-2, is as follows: DTGVSQNPRHKITKRGQNVTFRCDPISEHNRLYWYRQTLGQGPEFLTYFQNEAQLEKSRLLSDRFSAERPKGSFSTLEIQRTEQGDSAMYLCASSLYERDGYTFGSGTRLTVV.